The 18 T cell receptor beta chains below were found in one sample sequenced in a study of metastatic and nonmetastatic thyroid tumors. All patients reached thyroid surgery having received no treatment beforehand. TCRdb re-called the PCR reads through MiXCR. The repertoire holds tens of thousands of clones, with approximately 20% as singletons. The sample comprised blood. Source of these receptors: a male donor with papillary thyroid cancer or a benign thyroid nodule (not recorded which). Some clones in this sample may be carry-over from other donors' samples.

This chain uses TRBV5-6 with TRBJ2-5, with 12 bases matching TRBD2. Per germline, CDR1 SGHDT and CDR2 YYEEEE. V lost 0 bases to trimming and J lost 5 bases; unmatched junction nucleotides: 8. This CDR3 has 17 amino acids. This CDR3 reads CASSLGLAGGPGETQYF. The CDR3 region has the DNA TGTGCCAGCAGCTTGGGGCTAGCGGGAGGGCCTGGGGAGACCCAGTACTTC.

Many counts were recorded for this clone. The sample contains more than one DNA sequence encoding this CDR3. CDR3 loop: CASRPDRGREKLFF. The DNA for the CDR3 is TGTGCCAGCAGGCCTGACAGGGGCAGGGAAAAACTGTTTTTT. J is TRBJ1-4 and V is TRBV2, with 8 positions matching TRBD1. Per germline, CDR1 SNHLY and CDR2 FYNNEI. The CDR3 length is 14 residues. V trimming: 6 bases; J trimming: 8 bases; junction bases outside the gene matches: 8.

This clone was detected ten times or more. This rearrangement joins TRBV12-3 or TRBV12-4 to TRBJ1-1; 8 bases are shared with TRBD1. V trimming: 6 bases; J trimming: 10 bases; junction bases outside the gene matches: 4. This CDR3 has 11 amino acids. The CDR3 DNA reads as TGTGCCAGCAGCCCAGGGACAGGAGCTTTCTTT. Its translation is CASSPGTGAFF.

This clone was observed many times. V gene TRBV19 combines with J gene TRBJ1-5; 7 bases are a match to TRBD1. Trimming took 1 base from V and 3 from J; bases not matched to a gene: 9. There are 17 residues in the CDR3. Germline V gene sequence: CDR1 LNHDA, CDR2 SQIVND (reference sequence). For the CDR3, the DNA is TGTGCCAGTAGTATAGGGAGGGACAGAAAAGACAATCAGCCCCAGCATTTT. It codes for CASSIGRDRKDNQPQHF.

V and J are TRBV20-1 and TRBJ1-2; a possible D gene is TRBD1 (5 bases). V was cut by 0 bases and J by 4 bases, with 12 bases left in between. The CDR3 totals 14 residues. CDR1 and CDR2 (germline): DFQATT, SNEGSKA (reference sequence). CDR3 protein: CSARDSAGSYGYTF. DNA of the CDR3: TGCAGTGCTAGAGATTCGGCAGGGAGCTATGGCTACACCTTC.

This clone was counted at least ten times. CDR3 bases: TGCGCCAGCAGCAAGCCCGGGACAGGAGGGCACAATGAGCAGTTCTTC. This sequence encodes CASSKPGTGGHNEQFF. This chain uses TRBV5-1 with TRBJ2-1, with 8 positions matching TRBD1. The CDR3 is 16 amino acids. With 4 bases clipped from V and 5 bases from J, the junction kept 11 bases outside the gene matches. Per the germline V gene, CDR1 is SGHRS and CDR2 is YFSETQ.

This clone was picked up many times. V is TRBV27 and J is TRBJ2-2; 12 bases agree with TRBD2. The V gene's germline CDR1 is MNHEY and CDR2 SMNVEV (reference sequence). J gave up 4 bases and V 3 bases, and 9 bases lay outside the gene matches. The CDR3 runs 18 residues. CDR3: CASSFRLASGRGTGELFF. CDR3 nucleotides: TGTGCCAGCAGTTTTCGTTTGGCTAGCGGGAGGGGCACCGGGGAGCTGTTTTTT.

At least ten counts were recorded for this clone. The chain links TRBV11-2 to TRBJ2-6; possible D gene TRBD1, 6 bases. The CDR3 covers 17 residues. The V end lost 5 bases, the J end lost 4 bases, and 18 bases lay between the germline ends. Germline V lookup: CDR1 SGHAT, CDR2 FQNNGV. The CDR3 region is CASSIQTGLAGANVLTF. The CDR3 region has the DNA TGTGCCAGCAGCATCCAAACAGGGTTGGCCGGGGCCAACGTCCTGACTTTC.

The chain couples TRBV5-1 to TRBJ1-1; tentatively, D is TRBD1 (6 bases). Germline V gives CDR1 SGHRS, CDR2 YFSETQ. The V gene lost 6 bases and the J gene lost 2 bases, with 17 bases spanning the gap. The CDR3 consists of 15 residues. The CDR3 DNA reads as TGCGCCAGCACCTCCTGGCTGGGACATAACACTGAAGCTTTCTTT. The encoded protein is CASTSWLGHNTEAFF.

On this clone itself: This CDR3 fails to terminate in the conserved phenylalanine or tryptophan, so it likely reflects a read error. This chain links TRBV7-8 with TRBJ1-2; D gene unclear. CDR3 size: 16 residues. The V and J ends lost 5 bases and 4 bases respectively, with 20 bases between them. Per the germline V gene, CDR1 is SGHVS and CDR2 is FQNEAQ. The CDR3 loop is CASSPGQLPLSYGYTI. CDR3 nucleotide sequence: TGTGCCAGCAGCCCCGGGCAGCTCCCCCTATCCTATGGCTACACCATC.

The table lists this clone with many counts. This chain connects TRBV18 to TRBJ1-1; maybe TRBD1 (5 bases). This CDR3 is built from 13 residues. Trimming cost V 4 bases and J 5 bases, with 11 bases left between them. CDR1 KGHSH and CDR2 LQKENI come from the germline V gene. CDR3 nucleotides: TGTGCCAGCTCACGGCCGGGGGGTACTGAAGCTTTCTTT. Amino acids: CASSRPGGTEAFF.

This clone appeared many times. The rearrangement joins TRBV7-6 to TRBJ2-7, with 7 bases lining up with TRBD2. The germline CDR1 and CDR2 sequences are SGHVS and FNYEAQ. The V segment lost 2 bases and the J segment 6 bases; nucleotides outside the gene matches: 4. The CDR3 has 13 residues. The CDR3 loop reads CASSLSRGVEQYF. DNA of the CDR3: TGTGCCAGCAGCTTAAGCCGGGGGGTCGAGCAGTACTTC.

Points on this clone: The junction departs from germline at one end; a sequencing error may be responsible. V and J are TRBV27 and TRBJ1-1, with D perhaps TRBD1 (6 bases). The CDR3 is 16 amino acids. Germline CDR1 is MNHEY and CDR2 is SMNVEV (reference sequence). The CDR3 protein is CASSLYPGVMKTEAFF. The CDR3 bases are TGTGCCAGCAGTTTATACCCAGGGGTGATGAAAACTGAAGCTTTCTTT.

This clone was recorded many times. The V and J genes are TRBV6-4 and TRBJ1-6; TRBD1 aligns across 8 bases. Unmatched junction bases numbered 0, after V lost 0 bases and J lost 5 bases. This CDR3 spans 15 amino acids. Germline V CDR1 and CDR2: MRHNA, SNTAGT. The CDR3 loop is CASSDSTGDNSPLHF. The CDR3, as DNA: TGTGCCAGCAGTGACTCGACAGGGGATAATTCACCCCTCCACTTT.

This sequence joins TRBV6-1 and TRBJ1-6, with D perhaps TRBD1 (6 bases). The V and J ends lost 2 bases and 7 bases respectively, with 12 bases between them. The CDR3 runs 15 residues. Germline CDR1 reads MNHNS; CDR2 reads SASEGT. CDR3 DNA: TGTGCCAGCAGTGAATATCTACAGGGAAATTCACCCCTCCACTTT. This gives the protein CASSEYLQGNSPLHF.

This clone showed up many times. The chain has TRBV28 and TRBJ2-4, with 15 bases matching TRBD2. The CDR3 covers 19 residues. V dropped 5 bases and J dropped 1; count of bases not matched to a gene: 9. Looked up from germline, CDR1 is MDHEN and CDR2 is SYDVKM. CDR3 in amino acids: CASSPGRTSGRGAKNIQYF. The CDR3 DNA sequence: TGTGCCAGCAGTCCTGGAAGGACTAGCGGGAGGGGGGCCAAAAACATTCAGTACTTC.

CDR3 bases: TGTGCCAGCAAACCCCCAGGGGCGAACACTGAAGCTTTCTTT. Amino acids: CASKPPGANTEAFF. The chain uses TRBV4-2 and TRBJ1-1; possible D gene TRBD1, 6 bases. The CDR3 consists of 14 residues. The V gene lost 7 bases and the J gene lost 1 base, with 13 bases spanning the gap. The germline CDR1 and CDR2 sequences are LGHNA and YNFKEQ.

The V gene is TRBV5-1, the J gene TRBJ2-3; D ambiguous. The CDR3 extends over 17 amino acids. Per the germline V gene, CDR1 is SGHRS and CDR2 is YFSETQ. Trimming took 0 bases from V and 0 from J, leaving 14 bases between them. The CDR3 spells CASSLGGTVSSTDTQYF. CDR3 in DNA: TGCGCCAGCAGCTTGGGGGGTACAGTTTCTAGCACAGATACGCAGTATTTT.